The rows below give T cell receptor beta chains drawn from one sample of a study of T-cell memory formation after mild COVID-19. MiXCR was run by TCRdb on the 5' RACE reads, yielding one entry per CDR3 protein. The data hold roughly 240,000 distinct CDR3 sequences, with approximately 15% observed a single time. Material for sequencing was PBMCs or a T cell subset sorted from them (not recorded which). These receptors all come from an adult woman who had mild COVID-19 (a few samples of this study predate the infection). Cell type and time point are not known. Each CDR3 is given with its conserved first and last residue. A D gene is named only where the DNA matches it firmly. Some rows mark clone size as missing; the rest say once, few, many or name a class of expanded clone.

CASRPLKDRGQFF,TGTGCCAGCAGGCCACTAAAAGACAGGGGACAGTTCTTC,TRBD1,TRBV12-3/TRBV12-4,TRBJ2-1,-
CSARARTDYGYTF,TGCAGTGCTAGAGCCCGGACGGACTATGGCTACACCTTC,-,TRBV20-1,TRBJ1-2,-
CASSPDSYTEAFF,TGTGCCAGCTCACCTGACAGCTACACTGAAGCTTTCTTT,-,TRBV18,TRBJ1-1,few
CASSYTQIRNYGYTF,TGTGCCAGCAGTTACACCCAGATAAGAAACTATGGCTACACCTTC,-,TRBV6-2/TRBV6-3,TRBJ1-2,few
CSAGPKEGYTF,TGCAGTGCTGGGCCCAAGGAGGGCTACACCTTC,-,TRBV20-1,TRBJ1-2,-
CASSFGLAGVYNEQFF,TGTGCCAGCAGCTTTGGACTAGCGGGAGTTTATAATGAGCAGTTCTTC,TRBD2,TRBV7-8,TRBJ2-1,-
CASSPTDNEQFF,TGTGCCAGCAGCCCGACAGACAATGAGCAGTTCTTC,-,TRBV5-4,TRBJ2-1,-
CASSKPRGSKDGYTF,TGTGCCAGCAGCAAACCTCGAGGGAGTAAAGATGGCTACACCTTC,-,TRBV21-1,TRBJ1-2,-
CAWSELSRGVPGELFF,TGTGCCTGGAGTGAACTCTCTCGGGGAGTACCCGGGGAGCTGTTTTTT,-,TRBV30,TRBJ2-2,few
CASSLQGAGSGRTYEQYF,TGTGCCAGCAGCCTACAGGGGGCGGGTAGCGGGAGGACTTACGAGCAGTACTTC,-,TRBV7-2,TRBJ2-7,many
CASSTRGVANYGYTF,TGTGCCAGCAGCACCCGGGGGGTAGCTAACTATGGCTACACCTTC,-,TRBV7-8,TRBJ1-2,few
CASSGLGVGNQPQHF,TGTGCCAGCAGTGGATTAGGGGTTGGCAATCAGCCCCAGCATTTT,-,TRBV6-1,TRBJ1-5,-
CASSLAGESSYEQYF,TGTGCCAGCAGCTTAGCAGGGGAGAGCTCCTACGAGCAGTACTTC,-,TRBV7-6,TRBJ2-7,many
CASSPGPGLAKNIQYF,TGTGCCAGCAGTCCAGGGCCGGGTCTAGCCAAAAACATTCAGTACTTC,-,TRBV7-2,TRBJ2-4,few
CATSGRRGLAGVTTDTQYF,TGTGCCACCAGTGGGAGACGGGGGCTAGCGGGGGTTACCACAGATACGCAGTATTTT,TRBD2,TRBV24-1,TRBJ2-3,few
CSARPLSTDTQYF,TGCAGTGCTAGACCTCTGAGCACAGATACGCAGTATTTT,-,TRBV20-1,TRBJ2-3,many
CASSPGTSELNEQFF,TGTGCCAGCAGCCCCGGGACTAGCGAGCTCAATGAGCAGTTCTTC,TRBD2,TRBV5-5,TRBJ2-1,-
CASSPGLAGGSYEQYF,TGTGCCAGCAGTCCGGGACTAGCGGGAGGGAGCTACGAGCAGTACTTC,TRBD2,TRBV7-2,TRBJ2-7,few
CAASGGETQYF,TGTGCCGCCTCCGGGGGGGAGACCCAGTACTTC,TRBD2,TRBV24-1,TRBJ2-5,-
CASSPVVVVAGKQFF,TGTGCCAGCTCACCAGTCGTCGTGGTGGCGGGGAAGCAGTTCTTC,-,TRBV18,TRBJ2-1,few
CASSVDSPAFTDTQYF,TGTGCCAGCAGTGTGGATAGCCCCGCCTTCACAGATACGCAGTATTTT,-,TRBV2,TRBJ2-3,few
CASGLVLAGGPYEQYF,TGTGCTAGTGGTTTGGTACTGGCAGGCGGCCCCTACGAGCAGTACTTC,-,TRBV12-5,TRBJ2-7,few
CASSYSDLGTDTQYF,TGTGCCAGCAGTTACTCGGACTTGGGCACAGATACGCAGTATTTT,-,TRBV6-6,TRBJ2-3,few
CASRTTSGSMVEQFF,TGTGCCAGCAGAACGACTAGCGGGAGTATGGTTGAGCAGTTCTTC,TRBD2,TRBV7-8,TRBJ2-1,-
CATTNWGSSYEQYF,TGTGCCACCACGAACTGGGGGAGCTCCTACGAGCAGTACTTC,-,TRBV24-1,TRBJ2-7,-
CASSLASSNQPQHF,TGTGCCAGCAGTTTAGCCAGCTCTAATCAGCCCCAGCATTTT,-,TRBV12-3/TRBV12-4,TRBJ1-5,-
CASSQEDRGRITGANVLTF,TGTGCCAGCAGCCAAGAGGACAGGGGGCGCATTACTGGGGCCAACGTCCTGACTTTC,TRBD1,TRBV14,TRBJ2-6,-
CASRNKGGAFF,TGTGCCAGCAGGAACAAGGGGGGAGCTTTCTTT,-,TRBV12-3/TRBV12-4,TRBJ1-1,few
CASREGFANEQFF,TGCGCCAGCCGTGAGGGATTCGCCAATGAGCAGTTCTTC,-,TRBV4-3,TRBJ2-1,-
CASSFEAGGYEQFF,TGTGCCAGCAGCTTCGAGGCGGGGGGCTATGAGCAGTTCTTC,TRBD2,TRBV7-2,TRBJ2-1,few